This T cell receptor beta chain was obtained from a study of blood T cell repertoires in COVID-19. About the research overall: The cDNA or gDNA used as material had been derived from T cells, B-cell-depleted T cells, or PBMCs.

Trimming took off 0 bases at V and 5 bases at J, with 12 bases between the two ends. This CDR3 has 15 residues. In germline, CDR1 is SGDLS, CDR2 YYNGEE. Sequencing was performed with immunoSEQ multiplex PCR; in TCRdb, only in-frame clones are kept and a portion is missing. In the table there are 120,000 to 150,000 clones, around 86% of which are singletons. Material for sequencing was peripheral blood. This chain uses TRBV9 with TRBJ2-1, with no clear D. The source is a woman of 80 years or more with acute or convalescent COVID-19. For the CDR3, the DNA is TGTGCCAGCAGCGTAGGAGGTAGCATCCACAATGAGCAGTTCTTC. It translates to CASSVGGSIHNEQFF.